This T cell receptor beta chain was sequenced in a study of OX40 agonist ivuxolimab in advanced cancers. The table came from immunoSEQ multiplex PCR; TCRdb's copy has only in-frame clones and leaves some out. The sample yields under 75,000 clones, approximately 86% seen once. Germline values: CDR1 SGHNT, CDR2 YENEEA. The CDR3 contains 13 residues. The V gene lost 5 bases and the J gene lost 2 bases, with 9 bases spanning the gap. The sequence came from an adult with an advanced solid tumor such as melanoma, head and neck, liver or kidney cancer. V and J are TRBV11-3 and TRBJ1-1; a weak D match, TRBD1 (6 bases). The sample consisted of CD4+ or CD8+ T cells sorted from blood, taken in a trial of the OX40 agonist ivuxolimab. The CDR3 DNA is TGTGCCAGCAGCCAGGACAGAAACACTGAAGCTTTCTTT. Residues: CASSQDRNTEAFF. The full variable domain, completed using reference TRBV11-3 and TRBJ1-1, is EAGVVQSPRYKIIEKKQPVAFWCNPISGHNTLYWYLQNLGQGPELLIRYENEEAVDDSQLPKDRFSAERLKGVDSTLKIQPAELGDSAVYLCASSQDRNTEAFFGQGTRLTVV.